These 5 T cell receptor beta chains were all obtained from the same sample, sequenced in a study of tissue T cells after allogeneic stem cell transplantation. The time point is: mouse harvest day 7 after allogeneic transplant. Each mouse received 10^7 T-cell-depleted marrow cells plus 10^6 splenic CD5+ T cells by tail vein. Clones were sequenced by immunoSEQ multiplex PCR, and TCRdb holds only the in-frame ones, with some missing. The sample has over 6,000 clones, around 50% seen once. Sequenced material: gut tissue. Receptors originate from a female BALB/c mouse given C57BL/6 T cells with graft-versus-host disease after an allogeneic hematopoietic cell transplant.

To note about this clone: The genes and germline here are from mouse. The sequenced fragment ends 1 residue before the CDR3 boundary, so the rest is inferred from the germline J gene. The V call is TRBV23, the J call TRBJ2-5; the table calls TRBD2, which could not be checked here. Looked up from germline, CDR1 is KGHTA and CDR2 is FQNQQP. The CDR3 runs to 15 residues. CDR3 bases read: TGCTCCAGCAGTCCCGGGACTGGGGGGGGTGACACCCAGTAC. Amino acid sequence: CSSSPGTGGGDTQY. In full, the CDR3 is CSSSPGTGGGDTQYF.

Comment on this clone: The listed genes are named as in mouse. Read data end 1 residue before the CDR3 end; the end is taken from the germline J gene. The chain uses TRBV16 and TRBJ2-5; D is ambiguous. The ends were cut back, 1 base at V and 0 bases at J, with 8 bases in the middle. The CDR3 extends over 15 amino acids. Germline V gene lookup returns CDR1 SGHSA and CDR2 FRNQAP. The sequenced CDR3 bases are TGTGCAAGCAGCTTAGGAAGAATTAACCAAGACACCCAGTAC. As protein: CASSLGRINQDTQY. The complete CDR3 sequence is CASSLGRINQDTQYF.

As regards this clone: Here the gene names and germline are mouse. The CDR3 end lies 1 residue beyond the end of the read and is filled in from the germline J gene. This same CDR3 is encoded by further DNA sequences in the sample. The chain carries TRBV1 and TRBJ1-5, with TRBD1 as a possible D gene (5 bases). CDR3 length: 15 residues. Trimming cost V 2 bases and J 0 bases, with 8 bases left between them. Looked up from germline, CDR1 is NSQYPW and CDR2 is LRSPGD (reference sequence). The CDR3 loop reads CTCSARQYNNQAPLF. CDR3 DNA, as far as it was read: TGCACCTGCAGTGCAAGACAGTATAACAACCAGGCTCCGCTT.

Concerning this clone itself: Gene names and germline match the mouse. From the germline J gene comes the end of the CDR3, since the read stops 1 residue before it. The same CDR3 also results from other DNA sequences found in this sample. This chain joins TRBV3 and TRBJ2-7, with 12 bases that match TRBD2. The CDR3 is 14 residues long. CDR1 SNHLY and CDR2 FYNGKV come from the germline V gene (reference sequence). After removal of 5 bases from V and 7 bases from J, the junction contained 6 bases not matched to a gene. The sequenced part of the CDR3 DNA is TGTGCCAGCAGCCCGGGACTGGGGGGAAGGGAACAGTAC. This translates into CASSPGLGGREQY. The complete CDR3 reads CASSPGLGGREQYF.

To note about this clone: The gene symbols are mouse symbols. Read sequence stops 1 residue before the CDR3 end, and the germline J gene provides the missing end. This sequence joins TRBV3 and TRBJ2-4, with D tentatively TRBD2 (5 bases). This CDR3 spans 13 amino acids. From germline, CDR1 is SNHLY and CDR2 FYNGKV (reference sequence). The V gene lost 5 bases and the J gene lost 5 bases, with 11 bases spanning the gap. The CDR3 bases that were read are TGTGCCAGCAGCACCCGACTGCGAAACACCTTGTAC. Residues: CASSTRLRNTLY. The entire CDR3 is CASSTRLRNTLYF.